A selection of T cell receptor beta chains follows, all from one sample in a study of PD-L1 blockade in urothelial cancer. Clones were sequenced by immunoSEQ multiplex PCR, and TCRdb holds only the in-frame ones, with some missing. Of some 120,000 clones listed, roughly 88% were seen once; the top ten hold 2.4%. The material was PBMCs, obtained around atezolizumab (anti-PD-L1) treatment. The receptor set was obtained from a man in his fifties with urothelial cancer. Both conserved end residues are trimmed from each CDR3. Size tells how often a clone was seen (once, few, many) or the class of an expanded clone, and some rows leave it out.

TRBJ1-5	-	TRBV7-2	13	ASSLRHISNQPQH
TRBJ1-2	-	TRBV6-5	14	ASSYLATTGGYGYT
TRBJ2-1	-	TRBV2	11	ASRDRVRNEQF
TRBJ1-2	-	TRBV4-1	13	ASSREEGTGYGYT
TRBJ2-5	few	TRBV15	13	ATSTGLAIQETQY
TRBJ1-5	-	TRBV19	13	ASSIRGGSNQPQH
TRBJ1-2	-	TRBV28	13	ASSILGARNYGYT
TRBJ2-1	-	TRBV6-1	15	ASSVLNSGALYNEQF
TRBJ1-2	-	TRBV5-1	12	ASSGTQGSSGYT
TRBJ2-1	once	TRBV5-1	14	ASSAGTSGSYNEQF
TRBJ1-2	once	TRBV30	13	AWSVRTGILYGYT
TRBJ1-2	-	TRBV6-1	11	ASRGDRDYGYT
TRBJ2-7	few	TRBV7-3	12	ASSLMGGPYEQY
TRBJ2-7	-	TRBV5-1	13	ASSLEASGSYEQY
TRBJ1-2	-	TRBV29-1	12	SVVNDRETYGYT
TRBJ2-3	-	TRBV5-1	13	ASSIGTSGTDTQY
TRBJ2-1	-	TRBV23-1	13	ASSPTSGIYNEQF
TRBJ2-7	-	TRBV5-4	12	ASSFERGAGEQY
TRBJ1-4	-	TRBV6-1	12	ASGAGQGVEKLF
TRBJ2-5	once	TRBV6-5	11	ASSLNRVETQY
TRBJ1-6	-	TRBV30	11	AWSVDYHSPLH
TRBJ1-2	-	TRBV19	12	ASNQDRGVYGYT
TRBJ1-2	few	TRBV2	13	ASSADPGVDYGYT
TRBJ2-3	-	TRBV5-8	13	ASSPRQGGTDTQY
TRBJ2-5	-	TRBV19	12	ASSDSGRRETQY
TRBJ1-1	once	TRBV7-2	14	ASSGGTAALRQEAF
TRBJ2-7	-	TRBV7-2	14	ASSPSGLAGTYEQY
TRBJ2-1	-	TRBV30	14	AWIEQAGSSYNEQF
TRBJ2-1	-	TRBV5-4	16	ASSLAVVAVSSYNEQF
TRBJ2-5	-	TRBV19	11	ASSDRAQETQY
TRBJ1-1	-	TRBV15	14	ATSRDGPASNTEAF
TRBJ2-1	-	TRBV9	13	ASSASGKAYNEQF
TRBJ2-2	-	TRBV5-1	15	ASSLALSGRAGGELF
TRBJ2-7	-	TRBV9	12	ASSATGTALEQY
TRBJ1-5	-	TRBV6-4	12	AGPTGGGNQPQH
TRBJ1-2	-	TRBV7-8	13	ASSPHGTGLRGYT
TRBJ2-3	-	TRBV28	14	ASSFGPGDVIDTQY
TRBJ2-2	-	TRBV19	12	ASSPGGNTGELF
TRBJ2-2	-	TRBV5-5	12	ASSFGTNTGELF
TRBJ1-3	-	TRBV5-8	13	ASSLGQGAGNTIY
TRBJ1-2	-	TRBV5-1	13	ASSLEVGNNYGYT
TRBJ1-1	-	TRBV5-6	10	ASSLRGTEAF
TRBJ2-7	-	TRBV7-8	14	ASSPNPGHPTLEQY
TRBJ2-7	once	TRBV4-2	13	ASSQDGLAGAEQY
TRBJ2-7	-	TRBV6-1	10	ASSEGRQEQY
TRBJ2-3	few	TRBV9	12	ASSEAPGSDTQY
TRBJ2-3	once	TRBV19	14	ATTGTSGMSTDTQY
TRBJ2-5	-	TRBV7-3	11	ASSLGQGETQY
TRBJ2-5	-	TRBV4-1	13	ASSQDGPIQETQY
TRBJ2-3	-	TRBV30	11	ASGQGGTDTQY
TRBJ2-5	once	TRBV9	12	ASSVDGNEETQY
TRBJ2-3	once	TRBV6-4	14	ASSDSAGGGSDTQY
TRBJ2-3	-	TRBV14	11	ASSRFRADTQY
TRBJ1-5	-	TRBV27	13	ASSAGTGSNQPQH
TRBJ2-7	-	TRBV28	10	ASSQRIDEQY
TRBJ2-7	-	TRBV7-9	12	ASSFSGRSREQY
TRBJ1-2	-	TRBV28	11	ATSPDRAQGYT
TRBJ2-7	-	TRBV9	13	ASSVAWQTTYEQY
TRBJ1-5	few	TRBV18	11	ASSPGSDQPQH
TRBJ2-7	-	TRBV6-6	12	ASSFSGSSYEQY